Listed below are T cell receptor beta chains from one sample, sequenced in a study of a mutant IDH1 vaccine in newly diagnosed glioma. TCRdb's table, derived via immunoSEQ multiplex PCR, lists solely in-frame clones and lacks some. Among about 68,000 clones, around 82% were seen once, and the ten largest hold 9.5% to 15%. For these TCRs, the target antigens are not known. This specimen consisted of PBMCs, obtained from a glioma patient whose treatment included an IDH1 peptide vaccine. The receptors derive from a man aged 18 to 29 with glioma. CDR3s include the opening cysteine and the closing phenylalanine or tryptophan.

V gene: TRBV5-1; J gene: TRBJ2-7; CDR3 protein: CASSLGPGTLWQYF
V gene: TRBV7-9; J gene: TRBJ1-4; CDR3 protein: CASTMRQGAEEKLFF
V gene: TRBV4-3; J gene: TRBJ2-7; CDR3 protein: CASSQDWGRQSEQYF
V gene: TRBV27; J gene: TRBJ1-2; CDR3 protein: CASSLSLGHTGYTF
V gene: TRBV15; J gene: TRBJ1-3; CDR3 protein: CATSRAGFSGNTIYF
V gene: TRBV9; J gene: TRBJ1-1; CDR3 protein: CASSAVTEAFF
V gene: TRBV7-9; J gene: TRBJ1-1; CDR3 protein: CASSPGTGYEAFF
V gene: TRBV18; J gene: TRBJ1-5; CDR3 protein: CASSPYGAFGNQPQHF
V gene: TRBV5-1; J gene: TRBJ1-1; CDR3 protein: CASSLYGSTEAFF
V gene: TRBV15; J gene: TRBJ1-4; CDR3 protein: CATSRDLRLAGRRTNEKLFF
V gene: TRBV7-9; J gene: TRBJ1-1; CDR3 protein: CASSSGGITEAFF
V gene: TRBV11-2; J gene: TRBJ2-7; CDR3 protein: CASSSFGTGASYEQYF
V gene: TRBV6-4; J gene: TRBJ2-2; CDR3 protein: CASSDSSLTGGKAGELFF
V gene: TRBV7-9; J gene: TRBJ2-1; CDR3 protein: CASSPGHPNEQFF
V gene: TRBV25-1; J gene: TRBJ2-3; CDR3 protein: CASSESSGARGDTQYF
V gene: TRBV18; J gene: TRBJ2-5; CDR3 protein: CASSPGLQETQYF
V gene: TRBV6-4; J gene: TRBJ1-2; CDR3 protein: CASSESTEAGGYTF
V gene: TRBV10-3; J gene: TRBJ1-5; CDR3 protein: CATADLNQPQHF
V gene: TRBV7-9; J gene: TRBJ1-2; CDR3 protein: CASSFIPGTDGEGYTF
V gene: TRBV9; J gene: TRBJ1-2; CDR3 protein: CASSVGDSGFYGYTF
V gene: TRBV30; J gene: TRBJ1-1; CDR3 protein: CAWSVLETGTGQAFF
V gene: TRBV29-1; J gene: TRBJ1-2; CDR3 protein: CSVSLGANYGYTF
V gene: TRBV28; J gene: TRBJ1-2; CDR3 protein: CASSFRGRGRLSYGYTF